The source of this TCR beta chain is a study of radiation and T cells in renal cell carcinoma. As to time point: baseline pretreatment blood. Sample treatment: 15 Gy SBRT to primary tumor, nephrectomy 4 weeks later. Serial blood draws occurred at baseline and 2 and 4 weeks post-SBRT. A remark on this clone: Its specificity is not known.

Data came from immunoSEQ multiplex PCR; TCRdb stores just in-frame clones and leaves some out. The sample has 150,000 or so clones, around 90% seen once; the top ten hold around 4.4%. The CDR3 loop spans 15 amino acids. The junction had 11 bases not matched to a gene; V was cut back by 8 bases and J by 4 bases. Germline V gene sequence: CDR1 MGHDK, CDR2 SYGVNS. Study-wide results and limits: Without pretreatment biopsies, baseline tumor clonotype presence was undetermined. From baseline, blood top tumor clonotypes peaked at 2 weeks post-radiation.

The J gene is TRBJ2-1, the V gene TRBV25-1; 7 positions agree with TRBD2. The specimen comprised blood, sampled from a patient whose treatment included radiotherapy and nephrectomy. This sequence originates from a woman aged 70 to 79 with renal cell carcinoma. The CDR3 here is CASSLPGGPYNEQFF. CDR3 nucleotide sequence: TGTGCCAGCTCCCTTCCGGGGGGTCCGTACAATGAGCAGTTCTTC.